A single sample is the source of the 17 T cell receptor beta chains below, sequenced in a study of CD8+ T cells in alopecia areata. Extracted RNA was reverse transcribed, and the resulting cDNA served as sequencing template. Sequencing used immunoSEQ multiplex PCR; TCRdb keeps in-frame clones, though not all of them. This table holds some 100,000 clones, around two fifths found once. The sequenced sample was CD4+ T cells sorted from blood. Receptors originate from a human donor with alopecia areata.

This clone was seen only a few times. In DNA, the CDR3 is TGTGCCAGCAGCTTAATGCGCACAGATACGCAGTATTTT. This codes for CASSLMRTDTQYF. The J gene is TRBJ2-3, the V gene TRBV7-2; no firm D call. CDR1 is SGHTA and CDR2 is FQGNSA in the germline V gene. The CDR3 length is 13 residues. V was pared by 2 bases and J by 1 base, with 4 bases between.

This clone was picked up many times. The chain couples TRBV28 to TRBJ2-1, with D tentatively TRBD2 (5 bases). There are 13 residues in the CDR3. V was cut by 9 bases and J by 10 bases, with 19 bases left in between. CDR1 MDHEN and CDR2 SYDVKM come from the germline V gene. As DNA, the CDR3 is TGTGCCAGTCTGTCCCAACTAGGAGTCGAGCAGTTCTTC. As protein: CASLSQLGVEQFF.

The chain carries TRBV6-5 and TRBJ2-7; 9 nucleotides align to TRBD1. J gave up 3 bases and V 5 bases, and 8 bases lay outside the gene matches. This CDR3 is built from 15 residues. Germline V gene data show CDR1 as MNHEY and CDR2 as SVGAGI. The CDR3 is CASSTPRTGDYEQYF. The CDR3 DNA reads as TGTGCCAGCAGTACTCCTAGGACAGGGGACTACGAGCAGTACTTC.

The table lists this clone with a few counts. This sequence joins TRBV7-2 and TRBJ2-4, with TRBD2 identical over 9 bases. The CDR3 sequence is 14 residues long. Germline V gives CDR1 SGHTA, CDR2 FQGNSA. V gave up 8 bases and J gave up 7 bases; unmatched junction bases: 9. The CDR3 spells CASSWAGGSNIQYF. In DNA, the CDR3 is TGTGCCAGCTCCTGGGCGGGGGGGTCCAACATTCAGTACTTC.

This clone has more than one count but fewer than ten. The sample carries other DNA sequences with the same CDR3. The rearrangement joins TRBV29-1 to TRBJ1-1, with 7 bases identical to TRBD1. This CDR3 contains 13 residues. Germline V lookup: CDR1 SQVTM, CDR2 ANQGSEA. With 6 bases clipped from V and 0 bases from J, the junction kept 4 bases outside the gene matches. The CDR3 is CSVGQVVNTEAFF. The DNA of the CDR3 is TGCAGCGTCGGACAGGTGGTGAACACTGAAGCTTTCTTT.

The chain has TRBV5-1 and TRBJ2-7; no clear D gene. The CDR3 runs to 14 residues. The V end was cut by 3 bases, the J end by 5 bases, with 15 bases between. Germline assignment: CDR1 SGHRS and CDR2 YFSETQ. CDR3 in amino acids: CASSSRVIGNEQYF. The CDR3 region has the DNA TGCGCCAGCAGCTCAAGGGTGATCGGAAACGAGCAGTACTTC. Full variable domain (outside the CDR3, taken from reference TRBV5-1 and TRBJ2-7): KAGVTQTPRYLIKTRGQQVTLSCSPISGHRSVSWYQQTPGQGLQFLFEYFSETQRNKGNFPGRFSGRQFSNSRSEMNVSTLELGDSALYLCASSSRVIGNEQYFGPGTRLTVT.

This clone was counted a few times. V gene TRBV29-1 combines with J gene TRBJ1-1; the D is unclear. The CDR3 has 13 amino acids. V was cut by 7 bases and J by 3 bases, with 15 bases left in between. Germline V CDR1 and CDR2: SQVTM, ANQGSEA. CDR3 protein: CSGRPRRDTEAFF. CDR3 DNA sequence: TGCAGCGGCCGCCCAAGGAGGGACACTGAAGCTTTCTTT.

The chain joins TRBV25-1 to TRBJ1-1; 8 positions agree with TRBD1. The length of the CDR3 is 16 residues. CDR1 is MGHDK, CDR2 SYGVNS, per germline. J was trimmed by 5 bases and V by 1 base; bases with no gene match: 9. CDR3 residues: CASSELGTGSGTEAFF. The CDR3 DNA sequence: TGTGCCAGCAGTGAATTAGGGACAGGATCGGGAACTGAAGCTTTCTTT.

This clone appeared a few times. The V call is TRBV30, the J call TRBJ2-5; TRBD1 agrees at 7 bases. The CDR3 totals 15 residues. J lost 5 bases, V lost 1 base, and 10 bases had no gene match. CDR1 is GTSNPN, CDR2 SVGIG, per germline (reference sequence). Here the CDR3 reads CAWSDTGLRGETQYF. CDR3 bases: TGTGCCTGGAGTGATACCGGACTCAGGGGGGAGACCCAGTACTTC.

The V gene is TRBV6-5, the J gene TRBJ2-7; D is perhaps TRBD1 (6 bases). CDR1 is MNHEY, CDR2 SVGAGI, per germline. This CDR3 has 15 residues. The V end was cut by 0 bases, the J end by 4 bases, with 13 bases between. CDR3 bases: TGTGCCAGCAGTTACTCGTTCAGGGGAGAATACGAGCAGTACTTC. It translates to CASSYSFRGEYEQYF.

The rearrangement joins TRBV27 to TRBJ1-6, with no clear D. This CDR3 contains 12 residues. The germline V and J ends were trimmed by 6 bases and 4 bases, with 4 bases remaining between them. Germline V lookup: CDR1 MNHEY, CDR2 SMNVEV (reference sequence). CDR3 amino acids: CASSEYNSPLHF. The CDR3 DNA follows: TGTGCCAGCAGCGAGTATAATTCACCCCTCCACTTT.

This clone was observed a few times. The chain combines TRBV18 with TRBJ2-5; TRBD1 aligns across 7 bases. With V trimmed by 3 bases and J by 2 bases, 6 bases remained unmatched. The CDR3 is made up of 15 amino acids. Germline CDR1 and CDR2: KGHSH and LQKENI. This CDR3 is CASSPRQGMQETQYF. Here the CDR3 DNA reads TGTGCCAGCTCACCGCGACAGGGAATGCAAGAGACCCAGTACTTC.

There are a few counts of this clone. This chain uses TRBV7-3 with TRBJ2-1; D gene uncertain. Looked up from germline, CDR1 is SGHTA and CDR2 is FQGTGA. This CDR3 contains 13 residues. Trimming removed 7 bases at V and 1 base at J, with 8 bases between. The DNA for the CDR3 is TGTGCCAGCATCCAGATATCCTACAATGAGCAGTTCTTC. Protein sequence: CASIQISYNEQFF.

CDR3: CASSPLDSGANVLTF. The CDR3 DNA reads as TGTGCCAGCAGCCCCCTGGACTCTGGGGCCAACGTCCTGACTTTC. This chain joins TRBV28 and TRBJ2-6, with unresolved D. Looked up from germline, CDR1 is MDHEN and CDR2 is SYDVKM. The CDR3 is 15 amino acids. V lost 6 bases and J 0 bases, leaving 9 bases between the germline ends.

The chain joins TRBV5-1 to TRBJ2-1; D is uncertain. Germline V CDR1 and CDR2: SGHRS, YFSETQ. The CDR3 spans 11 residues. Trimming removed 0 bases at V and 7 bases at J, with 2 bases between. The CDR3: CASSLGNEQFF. The CDR3 nucleotides are TGCGCCAGCAGCTTGGGAAATGAGCAGTTCTTC.

This clone was observed a single time. This sequence joins TRBV5-6 and TRBJ2-1; D unclear. The germline gives CDR1 SGHDT, CDR2 YYEEEE. The V and J ends lost 1 base and 1 base respectively, with 9 bases between them. The CDR3 extends over 15 amino acids. CDR3: CASSLIGDSYNEQFF. CDR3 in DNA: TGTGCCAGCAGCTTGATAGGTGATTCCTACAATGAGCAGTTCTTC. Together with reference TRBV5-6 and TRBJ2-1, the CDR3 gives the full variable domain: DAGVTQSPTHLIKTRGQQVTLRCSPKSGHDTVSWYQQALGQGPQFIFQYYEEEERQRGNFPDRFSGHQFPNYSSELNVNALLLGDSALYLCASSLIGDSYNEQFFGPGTRLTVL.

This chain uses TRBV5-1 with TRBJ1-4; TRBD1 aligns across 7 bases. The length of the CDR3 is 14 residues. Trimming cost V 2 bases and J 8 bases; bases outside gene matches: 6. Per germline, CDR1 SGHRS and CDR2 YFSETQ. The CDR3 DNA is TGCGCCAGCAGCTTACAGGGGTCGGGGGAAAAACTGTTTTTT. It translates to CASSLQGSGEKLFF.